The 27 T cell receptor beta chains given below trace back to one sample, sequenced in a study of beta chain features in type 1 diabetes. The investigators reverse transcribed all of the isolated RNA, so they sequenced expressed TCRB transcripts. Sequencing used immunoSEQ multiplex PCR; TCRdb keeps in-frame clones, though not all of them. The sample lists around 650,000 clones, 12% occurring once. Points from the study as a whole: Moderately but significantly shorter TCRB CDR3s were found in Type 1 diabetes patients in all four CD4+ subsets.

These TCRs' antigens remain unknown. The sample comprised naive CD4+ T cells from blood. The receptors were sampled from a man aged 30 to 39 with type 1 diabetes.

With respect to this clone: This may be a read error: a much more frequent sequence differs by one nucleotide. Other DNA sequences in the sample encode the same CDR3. The CDR3 nucleotides are TGTGCCAGCAGCTCCCAGGGGAACACTGAAGCTTTCTTT. It encodes CASSSQGNTEAFF. The V gene is TRBV7-3, the J gene TRBJ1-1; D is perhaps TRBD1 (5 bases). V lost 4 bases and J lost 1, with 7 bases in between. In germline, CDR1 is SGHTA, CDR2 FQGTGA. This CDR3 is built from 13 residues.

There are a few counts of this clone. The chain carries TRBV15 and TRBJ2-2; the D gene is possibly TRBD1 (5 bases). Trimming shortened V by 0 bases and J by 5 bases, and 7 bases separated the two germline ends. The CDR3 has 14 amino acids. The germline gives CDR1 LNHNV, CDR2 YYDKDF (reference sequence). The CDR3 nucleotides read TGTGCCACCAGCAGAGATAGGGGAACCGGGGAGCTGTTTTTT. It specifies CATSRDRGTGELFF.

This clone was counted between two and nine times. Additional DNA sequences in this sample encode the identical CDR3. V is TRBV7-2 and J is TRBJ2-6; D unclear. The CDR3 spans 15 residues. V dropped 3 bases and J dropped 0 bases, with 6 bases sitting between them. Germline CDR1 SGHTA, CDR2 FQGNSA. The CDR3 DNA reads TGTGCCAGCAGCTTCGTATTCTCTGGGGCCAACGTCCTGACTTTC. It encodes CASSFVFSGANVLTF.

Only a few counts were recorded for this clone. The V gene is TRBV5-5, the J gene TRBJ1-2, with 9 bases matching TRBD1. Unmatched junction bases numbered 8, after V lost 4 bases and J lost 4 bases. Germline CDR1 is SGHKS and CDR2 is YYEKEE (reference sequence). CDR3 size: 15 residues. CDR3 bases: TGTGCCAGCAGCACAGGGACAGGGCGAAGCTATGGCTACACCTTC. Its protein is CASSTGTGRSYGYTF.

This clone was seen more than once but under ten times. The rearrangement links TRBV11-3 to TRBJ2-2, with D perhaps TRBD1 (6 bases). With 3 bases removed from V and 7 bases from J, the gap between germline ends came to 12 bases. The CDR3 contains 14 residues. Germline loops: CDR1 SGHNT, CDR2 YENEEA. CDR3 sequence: CASSLAGTYGELFF. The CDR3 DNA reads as TGTGCCAGCAGCTTGGCAGGGACATACGGGGAGCTGTTTTTT.

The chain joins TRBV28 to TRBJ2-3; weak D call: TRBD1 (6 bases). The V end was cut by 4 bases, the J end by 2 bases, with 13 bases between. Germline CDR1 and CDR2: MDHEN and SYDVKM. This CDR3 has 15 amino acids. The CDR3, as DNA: TGTGCCAGCAGTTCCATGACAGGCCACACAGATACGCAGTATTTT. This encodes CASSSMTGHTDTQYF.

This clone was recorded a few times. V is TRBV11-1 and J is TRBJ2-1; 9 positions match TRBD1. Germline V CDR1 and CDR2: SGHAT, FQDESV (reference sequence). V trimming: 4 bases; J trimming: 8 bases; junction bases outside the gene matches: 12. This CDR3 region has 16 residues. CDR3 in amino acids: CASSWGPGQGLDEQFF. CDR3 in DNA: TGTGCCAGCAGCTGGGGACCGGGACAGGGTCTAGATGAGCAGTTCTTC.

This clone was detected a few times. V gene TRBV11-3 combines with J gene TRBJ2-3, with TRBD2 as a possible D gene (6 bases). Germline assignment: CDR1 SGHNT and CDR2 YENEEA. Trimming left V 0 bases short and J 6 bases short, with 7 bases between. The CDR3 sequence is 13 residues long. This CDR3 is CASSLEGGDTQYF. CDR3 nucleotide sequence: TGTGCCAGCAGCTTAGAAGGAGGGGATACGCAGTATTTT. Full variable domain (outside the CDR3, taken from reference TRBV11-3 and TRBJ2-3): EAGVVQSPRYKIIEKKQPVAFWCNPISGHNTLYWYLQNLGQGPELLIRYENEEAVDDSQLPKDRFSAERLKGVDSTLKIQPAELGDSAVYLCASSLEGGDTQYFGPGTRLTVL.

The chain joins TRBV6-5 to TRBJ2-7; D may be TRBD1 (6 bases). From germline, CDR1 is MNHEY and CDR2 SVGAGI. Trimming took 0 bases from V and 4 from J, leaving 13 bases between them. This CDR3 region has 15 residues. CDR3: CASSYSGGTRYEQYF. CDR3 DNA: TGTGCCAGCAGTTACTCGGGTGGGACACGGTACGAGCAGTACTTC.

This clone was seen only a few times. The CDR3 sequence is CASSLGGRSDTQYF. Written as DNA, the CDR3 is TGTGCCAGCAGTTTAGGGGGCCGGTCAGATACGCAGTATTTT. This rearrangement joins TRBV28 to TRBJ2-3, with D possibly being TRBD1 (6 bases). The V gene's germline CDR1 is MDHEN and CDR2 SYDVKM. The CDR3 contains 14 residues. V lost 2 bases and J lost 4, with 10 bases in between.

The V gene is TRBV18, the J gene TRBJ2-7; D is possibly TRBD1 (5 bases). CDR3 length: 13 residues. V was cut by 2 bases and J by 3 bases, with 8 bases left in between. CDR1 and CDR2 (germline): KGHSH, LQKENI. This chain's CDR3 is CASSPVDSYEQYF. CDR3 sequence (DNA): TGTGCCAGCTCACCAGTTGACAGCTACGAGCAGTACTTC.

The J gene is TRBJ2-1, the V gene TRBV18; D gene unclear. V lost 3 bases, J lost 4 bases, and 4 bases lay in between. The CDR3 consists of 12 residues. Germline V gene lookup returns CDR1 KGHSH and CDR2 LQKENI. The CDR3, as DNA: TGTGCCAGCTCACCCTATTACAATGAGCAGTTCTTC. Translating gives CASSPYYNEQFF.

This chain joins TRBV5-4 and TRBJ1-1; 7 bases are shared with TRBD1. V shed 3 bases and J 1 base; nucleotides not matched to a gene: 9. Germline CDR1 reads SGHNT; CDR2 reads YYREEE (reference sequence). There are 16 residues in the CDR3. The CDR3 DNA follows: TGTGCCAGCAGCTCAGGGCCCCACAGGGGGAACACTGAAGCTTTCTTT. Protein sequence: CASSSGPHRGNTEAFF.

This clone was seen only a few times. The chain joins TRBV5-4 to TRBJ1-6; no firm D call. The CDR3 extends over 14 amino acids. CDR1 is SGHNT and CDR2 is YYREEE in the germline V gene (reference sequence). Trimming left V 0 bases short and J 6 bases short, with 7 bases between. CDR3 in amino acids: CASSLEGFNSPLHF. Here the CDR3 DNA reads TGTGCCAGCAGCTTGGAAGGGTTTAATTCACCCCTCCACTTT.

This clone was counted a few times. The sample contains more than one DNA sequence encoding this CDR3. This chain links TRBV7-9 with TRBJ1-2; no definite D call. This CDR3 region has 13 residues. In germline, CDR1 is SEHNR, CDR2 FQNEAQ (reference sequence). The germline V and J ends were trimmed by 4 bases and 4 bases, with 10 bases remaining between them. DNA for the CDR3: TGTGCCAGCAGCTCTAGGGATGGCTATGGCTACACCTTC. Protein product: CASSSRDGYGYTF.

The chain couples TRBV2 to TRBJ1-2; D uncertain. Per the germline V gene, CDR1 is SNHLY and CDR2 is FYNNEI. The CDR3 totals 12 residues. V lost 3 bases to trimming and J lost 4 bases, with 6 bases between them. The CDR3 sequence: CASSEGFYGYTF. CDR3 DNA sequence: TGTGCCAGCAGTGAGGGGTTCTATGGCTACACCTTC.

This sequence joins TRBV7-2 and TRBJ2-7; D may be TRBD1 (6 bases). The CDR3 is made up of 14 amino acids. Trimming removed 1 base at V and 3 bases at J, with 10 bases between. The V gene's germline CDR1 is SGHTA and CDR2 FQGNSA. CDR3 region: CASSLGRTVYEQYF. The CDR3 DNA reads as TGTGCCAGCAGCTTAGGGAGGACAGTCTACGAGCAGTACTTC. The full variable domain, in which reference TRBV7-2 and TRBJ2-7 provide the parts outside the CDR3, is GAGVSQSPSNKVTEKGKDVELRCDPISGHTALYWYRQSLGQGLEFLIYFQGNSAPDKSGLPSDRFSAERTGGSVSTLTIQRTQQEDSAVYLCASSLGRTVYEQYFGPGTRLTVT.

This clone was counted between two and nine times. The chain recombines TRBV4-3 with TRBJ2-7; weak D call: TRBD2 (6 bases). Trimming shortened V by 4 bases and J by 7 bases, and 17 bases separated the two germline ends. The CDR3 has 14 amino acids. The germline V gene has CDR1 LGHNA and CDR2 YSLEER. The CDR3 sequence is CASSPYRLVGEQYF. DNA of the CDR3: TGCGCCAGCAGCCCCTATCGACTAGTGGGTGAGCAGTACTTC.

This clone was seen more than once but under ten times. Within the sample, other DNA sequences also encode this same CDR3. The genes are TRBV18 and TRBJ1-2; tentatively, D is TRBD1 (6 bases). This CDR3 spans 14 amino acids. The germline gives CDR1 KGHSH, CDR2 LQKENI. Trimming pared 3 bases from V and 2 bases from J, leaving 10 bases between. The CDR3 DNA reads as TGTGCCAGCTCACCTGGACAGACCAACTATGGCTACACCTTC. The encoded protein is CASSPGQTNYGYTF. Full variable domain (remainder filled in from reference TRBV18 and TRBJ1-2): NAGVMQNPRHLVRRRGQEARLRCSPMKGHSHVYWYRQLPEEGLKFMVYLQKENIIDESGMPKERFSAEFPKEGPSILRIQQVVRGDSAAYFCASSPGQTNYGYTFGSGTRLTVV.

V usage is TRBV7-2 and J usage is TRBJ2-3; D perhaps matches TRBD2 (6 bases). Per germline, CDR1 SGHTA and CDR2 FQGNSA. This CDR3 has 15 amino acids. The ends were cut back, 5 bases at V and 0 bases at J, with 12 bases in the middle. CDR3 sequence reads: CASSPQEGSTDTQYF. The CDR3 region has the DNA TGTGCCAGCAGCCCCCAGGAGGGGAGCACAGATACGCAGTATTTT. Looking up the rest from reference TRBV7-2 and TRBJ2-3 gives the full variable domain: GAGVSQSPSNKVTEKGKDVELRCDPISGHTALYWYRQSLGQGLEFLIYFQGNSAPDKSGLPSDRFSAERTGGSVSTLTIQRTQQEDSAVYLCASSPQEGSTDTQYFGPGTRLTVL.

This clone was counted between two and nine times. CDR3 nucleotide sequence: TGTGCCAGCAGCTTACTAGCGGGGGGTGTCCAAGAGACCCAGTACTTC. It specifies CASSLLAGGVQETQYF. The chain recombines TRBV7-9 with TRBJ2-5, with 11 bases that match TRBD2. Trimming cost V 2 bases and J 1 base; bases outside gene matches: 3. CDR1 and CDR2 from the germline V gene are SEHNR and FQNEAQ (reference sequence). CDR3 size: 16 residues. Combining the CDR3 with reference TRBV7-9 and TRBJ2-5 gives the whole variable domain DTGVSQNPRHKITKRGQNVTFRCDPISEHNRLYWYRQTLGQGPEFLTYFQNEAQLEKSRLLSDRFSAERPKGSFSTLEIQRTEQGDSAMYLCASSLLAGGVQETQYFGPGTRLLVL.

DNA of the CDR3: TGTGCCAGCAGCTTATCCATCACGAGCTCCTACAATGAGCAGTTCTTC. Encoded protein: CASSLSITSSYNEQFF. This sequence joins TRBV11-2 and TRBJ2-1; D gene uncertain. From germline, CDR1 is SGHAT and CDR2 FQNNGV. Between the trimmed V and J ends, which lost 2 bases and 0 bases, there was a span of 11 bases. The CDR3 totals 16 residues. Complete variable domain (other parts from reference TRBV11-2 and TRBJ2-1): EAGVAQSPRYKIIEKRQSVAFWCNPISGHATLYWYQQILGQGPKLLIQFQNNGVVDDSQLPKDRFSAERLKGVDSTLKIQPAKLEDSAVYLCASSLSITSSYNEQFFGPGTRLTVL.

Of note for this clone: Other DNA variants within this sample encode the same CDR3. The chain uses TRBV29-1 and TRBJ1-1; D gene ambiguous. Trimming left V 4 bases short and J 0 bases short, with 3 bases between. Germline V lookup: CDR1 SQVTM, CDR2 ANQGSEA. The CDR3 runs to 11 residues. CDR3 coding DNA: TGCAGCGTTGTATTGAACACTGAAGCTTTCTTT. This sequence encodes CSVVLNTEAFF.

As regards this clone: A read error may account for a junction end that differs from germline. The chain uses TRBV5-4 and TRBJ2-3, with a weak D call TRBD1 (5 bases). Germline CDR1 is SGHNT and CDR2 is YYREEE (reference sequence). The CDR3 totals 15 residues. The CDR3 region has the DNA TGTGCCAGCAGCTTGGTAACGTGGGGCACCGATACGCAGTATTTT. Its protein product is CASSLVTWGTDTQYF.

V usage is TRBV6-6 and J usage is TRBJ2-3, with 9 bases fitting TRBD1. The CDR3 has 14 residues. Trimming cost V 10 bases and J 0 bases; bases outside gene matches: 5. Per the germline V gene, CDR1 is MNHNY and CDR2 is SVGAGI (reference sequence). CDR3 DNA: TGTGCCACCCTAGGGACAGGGAGCACAGATACGCAGTATTTT. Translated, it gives CATLGTGSTDTQYF.

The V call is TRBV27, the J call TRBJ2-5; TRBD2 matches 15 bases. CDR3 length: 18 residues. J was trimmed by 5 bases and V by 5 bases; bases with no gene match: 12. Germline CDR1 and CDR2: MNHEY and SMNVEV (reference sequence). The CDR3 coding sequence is TGTGCCAGCAGTATACGGACTAGCGGGGGGGCCGGGTCCGAGACCCAGTACTTC. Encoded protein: CASSIRTSGGAGSETQYF.

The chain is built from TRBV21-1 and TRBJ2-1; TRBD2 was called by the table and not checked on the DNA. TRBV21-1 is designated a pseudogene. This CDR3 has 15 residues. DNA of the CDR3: TGTGCCAGCAGCAAATGTTGCGATATCGTCAATGAGCAGTTCTTC. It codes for CASSKCCDIVNEQFF.